Listed below are T cell receptor beta chains from one sample, sequenced in a study of T-cell memory formation after mild COVID-19. TCRdb reanalysed the 5' RACE reads using MiXCR and keeps one entry per CDR3 protein. Of around 200,000 distinct CDR3 sequences in the sample, about 10% are singletons; the top ten hold approximately 3%. Sequencing input: PBMCs or a T cell subset sorted from them (not recorded which). All receptors come from a man between 18 and 35 years old who had mild COVID-19 (a few samples of this study predate the infection). Cell type and time point are not known. Both conserved end residues are part of each CDR3. Fields, in order: J gene, V gene, CDR3 protein.

>TRBJ2-5|TRBV11-2
CASRPWGRSAKTQYF
>TRBJ2-1|TRBV7-3
CASSSRQFAEQFF
>TRBJ2-3|TRBV25-1
CASSEQGATDTQYF
>TRBJ2-5|TRBV25-1
CASSELTEETQYF
>TRBJ2-7|TRBV6-2/TRBV6-3
CASSYSVLSAGTGTLYEQYF
>TRBJ2-5|TRBV5-1
CASSLATSGQETQYF
>TRBJ1-1|TRBV11-2
CASSLVPRGQAFF
>TRBJ1-1|TRBV7-2
CASSLSGSLNTEAFF
>TRBJ2-5|TRBV11-2
CASSLASLGKETQYF
>TRBJ1-1|TRBV19
CASTPWGATGTEAFF
>TRBJ2-5|TRBV11-2
CASRSNRHRETQYF
>TRBJ2-1|TRBV4-1
CASSQEGARLAGLEQFF
>TRBJ2-3|TRBV28
CASREASTDTQYF
>TRBJ2-2|TRBV6-6
CASSPWPTGELFF
>TRBJ2-7|TRBV18
CASSRQSYEQYF
>TRBJ1-2|TRBV6-5
CASSIRQGSGYTF
>TRBJ1-2|TRBV5-1
CASSLPGPNYGYTF
>TRBJ1-1|TRBV10-3
CATGALGGDTEAFF
>TRBJ2-3|TRBV5-1
CASSFQAWAGGSTDTQYF
>TRBJ2-2|TRBV6-2/TRBV6-3
CATRPGTENTGELFF
>TRBJ1-1|TRBV6-2/TRBV6-3
CASSIRPQGSINTEAFF
>TRBJ2-7|TRBV6-6
CASSRSGHYEQYF
>TRBJ1-5|TRBV6-2/TRBV6-3
CASSWWQANQPQHF
>TRBJ2-5|TRBV7-2
CASSTGTPTGTQYF
>TRBJ1-1|TRBV12-3/TRBV12-4
CASSRPGQGTTEAFF
>TRBJ2-3|TRBV5-1
CASSPDSGSNTQYF